The next 27 T cell receptor beta chains were all read from a single sample in a study of shared clonotypes between healthy human individuals. Clones were sequenced by immunoSEQ multiplex PCR, and TCRdb holds only the in-frame ones, with some missing. In the table there are approximately 2.5 million clones, over 85% of which are singletons. The sample taken for sequencing was naive CD4+ T cells sorted from blood. Subset specified: CD45RA+ positively selected. Receptors were obtained from a man aged 18 to 30 in good health.

This chain connects TRBV2 to TRBJ1-6; 9 bases match TRBD1. CDR1 is SNHLY, CDR2 FYNNEI, per germline. Losses at the gene ends were 3 bases for V and 9 bases for J; bases not matched to a gene: 3. The CDR3 has 14 residues. The CDR3 sequence: CASSEGTGSSPLHF. The CDR3 DNA follows: TGTGCCAGCAGTGAGGGGACAGGGTCTTCACCCCTCCACTTT.

The chain is built from TRBV27 and TRBJ2-7; D is uncertain. The length of the CDR3 is 14 residues. V gave up 5 bases and J gave up 2 bases, with 13 bases separating them. Germline V gives CDR1 MNHEY, CDR2 SMNVEV (reference sequence). The CDR3 region has the DNA TGTGCCAGCAGTCCCGCGTGGACGGCCTACGAGCAGTACTTC. Translating gives CASSPAWTAYEQYF.

This clone appeared a few times. The CDR3 nucleotides are TGTGCCAGCAGGACAGGGTGGACCACCGGGGAGCTGTTTTTT. It codes for CASRTGWTTGELFF. The chain is built from TRBV2 and TRBJ2-2; the match to TRBD1 covers 7 bases. The CDR3 totals 14 residues. CDR1 and CDR2 from the germline V gene are SNHLY and FYNNEI. Trimming took 6 bases from V and 4 from J; bases not matched to a gene: 5.

The chain employs TRBV5-4 and TRBJ2-1, with TRBD1 as a possible D gene (5 bases). Germline loops: CDR1 SGHNT, CDR2 YYREEE (reference sequence). Trimming removed 1 base at V and 3 bases at J, with 14 bases between. The CDR3 consists of 16 residues. CDR3 DNA sequence: TGTGCCAGCAGCTTGAACCAGGGTCGGAGCTACAATGAGCAGTTCTTC. Translated, it gives CASSLNQGRSYNEQFF.

The V call is TRBV27, the J call TRBJ2-1; 12 bases align to TRBD2. The CDR3 consists of 13 residues. Trimming removed 8 bases from V and 9 bases from J; junction bases left unmatched: 5. Per germline, CDR1 MNHEY and CDR2 SMNVEV (reference sequence). This CDR3 reads CASRLAGVAEQFF. The CDR3 region has the DNA TGTGCCAGCCGACTAGCGGGGGTAGCTGAGCAGTTCTTC.

The rearrangement uses TRBV18 and TRBJ2-1, with TRBD2 identical over 7 bases. The V gene end was trimmed by 2 bases and the J gene end by 2 bases; junction bases not matched to a gene: 6. The CDR3 is made up of 16 amino acids. Germline lookup yields CDR1 KGHSH and CDR2 LQKENI. CDR3 sequence (DNA): TGTGCCAGCTCACCAGGGACGGGGGGTGCCTACAATGAGCAGTTCTTC. Its protein product is CASSPGTGGAYNEQFF.

This chain uses TRBV2 with TRBJ2-7; 10 nucleotides line up with TRBD2. This CDR3 is 16 amino acids long. In germline, CDR1 is SNHLY, CDR2 FYNNEI. V shed 9 bases and J 2 bases; nucleotides not matched to a gene: 13. The CDR3: CASIPGLATITYEQYF. In DNA form, the CDR3 reads TGTGCCAGTATACCGGGACTAGCGACAATTACCTACGAGCAGTACTTC.

This clone was seen once. Other DNA sequences in the same sample also yield this CDR3. This chain links TRBV18 with TRBJ2-7; D may be TRBD1 or TRBD2 (5 bases each). Trimming cost V 0 bases and J 0 bases, with 6 bases left between them. The CDR3 runs to 14 residues. Per the germline V gene, CDR1 is KGHSH and CDR2 is LQKENI. CDR3 residues: CASSPPGTSYEQYF. For the CDR3, the DNA is TGTGCCAGCTCACCACCCGGGACCTCCTACGAGCAGTACTTC.

CDR3 residues: CASSLDSPEQYF. The CDR3, as DNA: TGTGCCAGCAGCCTAGACAGCCCGGAGCAGTACTTC. This chain links TRBV7-9 with TRBJ2-7; TRBD1 might be the D (5 bases). V lost 5 bases and J 7 bases, leaving 12 bases between the germline ends. The CDR3 spans 12 residues. CDR1 SEHNR and CDR2 FQNEAQ come from the germline V gene (reference sequence).

V gene TRBV18 combines with J gene TRBJ2-7, with D maybe TRBD2 (5 bases). This CDR3 is 14 amino acids long. Per the germline V gene, CDR1 is KGHSH and CDR2 is LQKENI. V shed 1 base and J shed 0 bases, with 7 bases lying between them. CDR3 in DNA: TGTGCCAGCTCACCACTAGCGAGCTCCTACGAGCAGTACTTC. Its protein is CASSPLASSYEQYF.

The rearrangement links TRBV7-9 to TRBJ1-3; D ambiguous. Per germline, CDR1 SEHNR and CDR2 FQNEAQ (reference sequence). V lost 3 bases to trimming and J lost 0 bases, with 12 bases between them. CDR3 size: 16 residues. Here the CDR3 DNA reads TGTGCCAGCAGCTTTAACACCCAACTCTCTGGAAACACCATATATTTT. Amino acid sequence: CASSFNTQLSGNTIYF.

The CDR3 bases are TGCGCCAGCAGCAGAGGACAGGAGCCCTACGAGCAGTACTTC. It specifies CASSRGQEPYEQYF. The chain is built from TRBV5-1 and TRBJ2-7, with 7 bases identical to TRBD1. V lost 4 bases to trimming and J lost 2 bases; unmatched junction nucleotides: 6. This CDR3 is built from 14 residues. The germline V gene has CDR1 SGHRS and CDR2 YFSETQ.

The genes are TRBV6-1 and TRBJ1-4; D is uncertain. The CDR3 runs to 15 residues. V lost 10 bases and J lost 0, with 15 bases in between. Germline V CDR1 and CDR2: MNHNS, SASEGT. CDR3 coding DNA: TGTGCCACCCTCGGCCCGTCCGCAACTAATGAAAAACTGTTTTTT. Protein: CATLGPSATNEKLFF.

This chain joins TRBV25-1 and TRBJ2-7; TRBD1 is a possible D gene (6 bases). V was clipped by 1 base and J by 3 bases, with 10 bases between them. CDR1 and CDR2 (germline): MGHDK, SYGVNS. The CDR3 length is 14 residues. The DNA of the CDR3 is TGTGCCAGCAGTGAATTCCAGGGGAGCTACGAGCAGTACTTC. As protein: CASSEFQGSYEQYF.

The genes are TRBV7-2 and TRBJ2-2; D remains unclear. Per germline, CDR1 SGHTA and CDR2 FQGNSA. The CDR3 runs 14 residues. V lost 0 bases to trimming and J lost 4 bases, with 6 bases between them. The CDR3 DNA follows: TGTGCCAGCAGCTTAGCCCAACTCACCGGGGAGCTGTTTTTT. Translated, it gives CASSLAQLTGELFF. Variable domain in full (rest from reference TRBV7-2 and TRBJ2-2): GAGVSQSPSNKVTEKGKDVELRCDPISGHTALYWYRQSLGQGLEFLIYFQGNSAPDKSGLPSDRFSAERTGGSVSTLTIQRTQQEDSAVYLCASSLAQLTGELFFGEGSRLTVL.

The chain recombines TRBV11-3 with TRBJ2-5, with D perhaps given as TRBD1 or TRBD2 (6 bases each). The V gene lost 5 bases and the J gene lost 1 base, with 17 bases spanning the gap. From germline, CDR1 is SGHNT and CDR2 YENEEA. The CDR3 loop spans 16 amino acids. The CDR3 reads CASSPGGSGPQETQYF. The CDR3 coding sequence is TGTGCCAGCAGCCCCGGGGGCAGCGGCCCCCAAGAGACCCAGTACTTC.

The V and J genes are TRBV6-6 and TRBJ1-1, with D perhaps TRBD1 (5 bases). The CDR3 sequence is 14 residues long. V lost 4 bases and J lost 11, with 20 bases in between. Germline-derived CDR1 and CDR2 are MNHNY and SVGAGI (reference sequence). The CDR3 spells CASSFGQGGFVAFF. CDR3 nucleotides: TGTGCCAGCAGTTTCGGGCAGGGTGGTTTTGTTGCTTTCTTT.

V is TRBV29-1 and J is TRBJ1-1, with TRBD1 identical over 10 bases. The CDR3 is 17 amino acids. The V and J ends lost 4 bases and 4 bases, in that order; junction bases with no gene match: 15. Germline V gives CDR1 SQVTM, CDR2 ANQGSEA. As DNA, the CDR3 is TGCAGCGTTGCGGTTCTGGGGGACAGGGGTGGTTTCACTGAAGCTTTCTTT. It encodes CSVAVLGDRGGFTEAFF.

The CDR3 loop is CASSGRNNDEAFF. Written as DNA, the CDR3 is TGTGCCAGCAGCGGCAGGAACAATGATGAAGCTTTCTTT. The V gene is TRBV5-4, the J gene TRBJ1-1; no firm D call. The V gene lost 4 bases and the J gene lost 7 bases, with 14 bases spanning the gap. The CDR3 sequence is 13 residues long. Germline CDR1 and CDR2: SGHNT and YYREEE (reference sequence).

The chain joins TRBV10-3 to TRBJ1-5, with D possibly matching TRBD1 (5 bases). The CDR3 has 17 amino acids. The V end lost 2 bases, the J end lost 4 bases, and 18 bases lay between the germline ends. The germline gives CDR1 ENHRY, CDR2 SYGVKD. CDR3 bases: TGTGCCATCAGTGAGGGCACAGGCCCTCCGGGGAATCAGCCCCAGCATTTT. It specifies CAISEGTGPPGNQPQHF.

In DNA form, the CDR3 reads TGTGCCATCAGTGAGTCTGGAGACAGGAATGAGCAGTTCTTC. Residues: CAISESGDRNEQFF. This chain connects TRBV10-3 to TRBJ2-1; a weak D match, TRBD1 (6 bases). The CDR3 runs to 14 residues. Germline V lookup: CDR1 ENHRY, CDR2 SYGVKD. The V and J ends lost 0 bases and 7 bases respectively, with 10 bases between them.

This chain uses TRBV5-1 with TRBJ2-5; TRBD2 matches 8 bases. This CDR3 is built from 14 residues. The junction had 4 bases not matched to a gene; V was cut back by 4 bases and J by 2 bases. Germline V gene lookup returns CDR1 SGHRS and CDR2 YFSETQ. CDR3 in DNA: TGCGCCAGCAGCAGGTCTAGCGGGCAAGAGACCCAGTACTTC. This encodes CASSRSSGQETQYF.

The chain recombines TRBV30 with TRBJ1-2; TRBD1 matches at 8 bases. The CDR3 totals 11 residues. With 4 bases clipped from V and 6 bases from J, the junction kept 1 base outside the gene matches. The germline V gene has CDR1 GTSNPN and CDR2 SVGIG (reference sequence). CDR3 residues: CAWTGGNGYTF. Here the CDR3 DNA reads TGTGCCTGGACAGGGGGCAATGGCTACACCTTC. The variable domain in full, with the rest retrieved from reference TRBV30 and TRBJ1-2, is SQTIHQWPATLVQPVGSPLSLECTVEGTSNPNLYWYRQAAGRGLQLLFYSVGIGQISSEVPQNLSASRPQDRQFILSSKKLLLSDSGFYLCAWTGGNGYTFGSGTRLTVV.

The chain carries TRBV4-3 and TRBJ2-3; D unclear. The CDR3 contains 13 residues. V was pared by 3 bases and J by 6 bases, with 10 bases between. Looked up from germline, CDR1 is LGHNA and CDR2 is YSLEER. The CDR3 DNA reads as TGCGCCAGCAGCCAGTCACTTCAGGATACGCAGTATTTT. Its protein is CASSQSLQDTQYF.

The chain recombines TRBV2 with TRBJ1-6; maybe TRBD1 (6 bases). V was trimmed by 3 bases and J by 10 bases, leaving 13 bases between them. This CDR3 has 14 amino acids. Germline CDR1 reads SNHLY; CDR2 reads FYNNEI. CDR3 nucleotides: TGTGCCAGCAGTGAGAACAGGGTTAACTCACCCCTCCACTTT. Amino acid sequence: CASSENRVNSPLHF. The full variable domain, with the rest looked up from reference TRBV2 and TRBJ1-6, is EPEVTQTPSHQVTQMGQEVILRCVPISNHLYFYWYRQILGQKVEFLVSFYNNEISEKSEIFDDQFSVERPDGSNFTLKIRSTKLEDSAMYFCASSENRVNSPLHFGNGTRLTVT.

The rearrangement links TRBV4-2 to TRBJ1-4, with 7 bases identical to TRBD1. V dropped 4 bases and J dropped 7; count of bases not matched to a gene: 18. CDR3 length: 18 amino acids. Germline CDR1 and CDR2: LGHNA and YNFKEQ. The CDR3 coding sequence is TGTGCCAGCAGCCTCTTAGGACAGGAGGCTTCACGTCGTGAAAAACTGTTTTTT. Its translation: CASSLLGQEASRREKLFF.

This rearrangement joins TRBV5-5 to TRBJ1-1, with 9 bases fitting TRBD1. The V gene end was trimmed by 4 bases and the J gene end by 8 bases; junction bases not matched to a gene: 3. The CDR3 loop spans 12 amino acids. CDR1 SGHKS and CDR2 YYEKEE come from the germline V gene (reference sequence). The CDR3 spells CASSRTGDEAFF. In DNA form, the CDR3 reads TGTGCCAGCAGCCGGACAGGGGACGAAGCTTTCTTT.